This T cell receptor (beta chain) is from a study of T cell responses to AZD1222 COVID-19 vaccine. TCRdb keeps only in-frame clones here, not all; method: immunoSEQ multiplex PCR. The sample lists 130,000 to 150,000 clones, around 90% occurring once. Sequenced material: peripheral blood, taken on day 0 of AZD1222 vaccination. This clonotype was obtained from an adult in good health.

CDR3 sequence (DNA): TGTGCCAGCAGTTACGCCAGACCGAACACTGAAGCTTTCTTT. This gives the protein CASSYARPNTEAFF. The V and J genes are TRBV6-2 or TRBV6-3 and TRBJ1-1, with unresolved D. CDR1 is MNHEY, CDR2 SVGEGT, per germline. The CDR3 spans 14 residues. V lost 2 bases to trimming and J lost 1 base, with 8 bases between them.